This TCR beta chain was sequenced in a study of cytomegalovirus exposure and HLA in healthy donors. On this clone itself: Its specificity is not known.

The PCR was carried out with 60 Vbeta primers and 13 Jbeta primers. Assay used: immunoSEQ multiplex PCR; TCRdb lists only in-frame clones, some missing. The repertoire holds about 200,000 clones, approximately 90% seen once, with approximately 1.1% in the top ten. Whole-study results and caveats: Later examination showed HLA-associated TCR beta chains had greater clonal expansion than equally common others.

Sequencing was performed on PBMCs. This clonotype was obtained from a boy aged 2 to 9 in good health and CMV-seronegative.

In nucleotides, the CDR3 is TGTGCCAGCAGTTACTCCCCTAGCGGGAGTTCGGAGACCCAGTACTTC. Its translation: CASSYSPSGSSETQYF. The chain is built from TRBV6-5 and TRBJ2-5; the match to TRBD2 covers 10 bases. From germline, CDR1 is MNHEY and CDR2 SVGAGI. This CDR3 is built from 16 residues. V was pared by 0 bases and J by 5 bases, with 6 bases of the junction left unmatched.